Each of the 20 T cell receptor beta chains below was sequenced from the same sample in a study of cytomegalovirus exposure and HLA in healthy donors listed by TCRdb under 2017. The library was produced with the immunoSEQ multiplex PCR assay. The multiplex PCR relied on a mix of 60 forward primers for TCR Vbeta segments and 13 reverse primers for TCR Jbeta segments. Sourced from immuneACCESS, this table was stored by TCRdb with only in-frame sequences that have V and J called. A share of the clones is absent; for the studies checked, an unresolved V gene accounts for under half, and the remainder has no known explanation. This sample holds a few hundred thousand clones; 85% to 95% were observed only once. Around 1.7% of the sample belongs to the ten largest clones. Sequenced material: PBMCs. The receptors here all came from a girl aged 2-15 years in good health and CMV-seronegative.

V usage is TRBV6-1 and J usage is TRBJ2-6; D not certain. The V and J ends lost 7 bases and 0 bases respectively, with 7 bases between them. The CDR3 spans 14 residues. Germline-derived CDR1 and CDR2 are MNHNS and SASEGT. Here the CDR3 DNA reads TGTGCCAGCATTGGCGGCTCTGGGGCCAACGTCCTGACTTTC. Translation: CASIGGSGANVLTF.

About this clone: Other DNA sequences in this specimen translate into the identical CDR3. The chain links TRBV4-1 to TRBJ1-5; 9 bases are a match to TRBD1. In germline, CDR1 is MGHRA, CDR2 YSYEKL. CDR3 length equals 16 residues. J was trimmed by 7 bases and V by 1 base; bases with no gene match: 8. CDR3 protein: CASSQVPGQGDQPQHF. The CDR3 DNA is TGCGCCAGCAGCCAAGTTCCGGGACAGGGAGACCAGCCCCAGCATTTT.

This clone occurred a few times. V is TRBV7-9 and J is TRBJ2-7; tentative D call: TRBD1 (5 bases). The CDR3 extends over 13 amino acids. The V gene's germline CDR1 is SEHNR and CDR2 FQNEAQ (reference sequence). V lost 5 bases, J lost 7 bases, and 15 bases lay in between. CDR3 region: CASSPGQRVEQYF. The DNA for the CDR3 is TGTGCCAGCAGCCCCGGACAACGGGTAGAGCAGTACTTC.

The V and J genes are TRBV13 and TRBJ1-1; possibly TRBD1 for D (5 bases). The CDR3 is made up of 15 amino acids. Trimming took off 1 base at V and 0 bases at J, with 9 bases between the two ends. Germline assignment: CDR1 PRHDT and CDR2 FYEKMQ (reference sequence). The CDR3 DNA reads TGTGCCAGCAGCTTAGCTGACAGATTGAACACTGAAGCTTTCTTT. Translating gives CASSLADRLNTEAFF.

The sample holds one count of this clone. Distinct nucleotide sequences in the sample also encode this CDR3. The chain is built from TRBV29-1 and TRBJ2-7; 7 nucleotides align to TRBD2. The trim removed 4 bases at V and 2 bases at J, leaving 2 bases unmatched. The CDR3 totals 12 residues. CDR1 and CDR2 (germline): SQVTM, ANQGSEA. The CDR3 spells CSVVGGAYEQYF. CDR3 nucleotides: TGCAGCGTTGTGGGGGGGGCCTACGAGCAGTACTTC.

Turning to this clone: In the same sample, other DNA sequences code for this CDR3. J is TRBJ2-3 and V is TRBV30; the D gene is possibly TRBD2 (5 bases). V gave up 0 bases and J gave up 6 bases, with 16 bases separating them. The germline V gene has CDR1 GTSNPN and CDR2 SVGIG (reference sequence). The CDR3 covers 15 residues. The CDR3 bases are TGTGCCTGGAGTGTTGTAGGGTGGGGAGCGGATACGCAGTATTTT. This gives the protein CAWSVVGWGADTQYF.

The chain recombines TRBV19 with TRBJ2-5, with 11 bases that match TRBD2. Germline V gives CDR1 LNHDA, CDR2 SQIVND (reference sequence). The CDR3 has 17 residues. Trimming cost V 1 base and J 4 bases; bases outside gene matches: 8. The CDR3 DNA follows: TGTGCCAGTAGTATAGGGATGACTAGCGGGGTGACAGAGACCCAGTACTTC. This codes for CASSIGMTSGVTETQYF.

This clone was counted a single time. V is TRBV19 and J is TRBJ1-1; 11 nucleotides agree with TRBD1. The junction had 6 bases not matched to a gene; V was cut back by 0 bases and J by 3 bases. The CDR3 loop spans 17 amino acids. In germline, CDR1 is LNHDA, CDR2 SQIVND (reference sequence). The CDR3: CASSIEDRGQVDTEAFF. The CDR3 DNA sequence: TGTGCCAGTAGTATAGAGGACAGGGGGCAGGTCGACACTGAAGCTTTCTTT. The full variable domain, in which reference TRBV19 and TRBJ1-1 provide the parts outside the CDR3, is DGGITQSPKYLFRKEGQNVTLSCEQNLNHDAMYWYRQDPGQGLRLIYYSQIVNDFQKGDIAEGYSVSREKKESFPLTVTSAQKNPTAFYLCASSIEDRGQVDTEAFFGQGTRLTVV.

The chain recombines TRBV6-5 with TRBJ1-2, with D possibly being TRBD1 (6 bases). The CDR3 has 16 residues. CDR1 and CDR2 from the germline V gene are MNHEY and SVGAGI. V was trimmed by 2 bases and J by 3 bases, leaving 16 bases between them. This CDR3 is CASSYGGAGSDYGYTF. The CDR3 coding sequence is TGTGCCAGCAGTTACGGGGGGGCGGGTTCAGACTATGGCTACACCTTC.

This clone was counted once. The chain recombines TRBV5-1 with TRBJ2-7; 9 nucleotides agree with TRBD2. Losses at the gene ends were 7 bases for V and 5 bases for J; bases not matched to a gene: 7. Germline V gene data show CDR1 as SGHRS and CDR2 as YFSETQ. The CDR3 spans 13 residues. CDR3 DNA: TGCGCCAGCGGAGGGGCGGGGGGGAACGAGCAGTACTTC. It encodes CASGGAGGNEQYF. The full variable domain, completed using reference TRBV5-1 and TRBJ2-7, is KAGVTQTPRYLIKTRGQQVTLSCSPISGHRSVSWYQQTPGQGLQFLFEYFSETQRNKGNFPGRFSGRQFSNSRSEMNVSTLELGDSALYLCASGGAGGNEQYFGPGTRLTVT.

The rearrangement joins TRBV11-1 to TRBJ2-7, with D possibly TRBD2 on 6 matching bases. The V end lost 2 bases, the J end lost 2 bases, and 10 bases lay between the germline ends. CDR3 size: 14 residues. The germline V gene has CDR1 SGHAT and CDR2 FQDESV (reference sequence). The CDR3 region is CASSLWGVTYEQYF. The CDR3 nucleotides read TGTGCCAGCAGCTTATGGGGGGTGACCTACGAGCAGTACTTC.

Notes on this clone: A read error may produce the germline difference seen at one junction end. The chain has TRBV20-1 and TRBJ2-5; weak D call: TRBD2 (5 bases). This CDR3 is 11 amino acids long. Per germline, CDR1 DFQATT and CDR2 SNEGSKA (reference sequence). CDR3 residues: CSPREGGTQYF. The CDR3, as DNA: TGCAGTCCTAGAGAAGGAGGGACCCAGTACTTC.

This CDR3 reads CASSGPGNEAFF. CDR3 DNA: TGTGCCAGCAGTGGTCCGGGGAACGAAGCTTTCTTT. J is TRBJ1-1 and V is TRBV6-1; the D is unclear. The CDR3 runs 12 residues. Trimming pared 4 bases from V and 8 bases from J, leaving 11 bases between. The V gene's germline CDR1 is MNHNS and CDR2 SASEGT.

This chain uses TRBV7-9 with TRBJ2-3; unclear D gene. V gave up 1 base and J gave up 4 bases, with 9 bases separating them. The CDR3 covers 14 residues. Germline CDR1 is SEHNR and CDR2 is FQNEAQ (reference sequence). The CDR3 DNA reads as TGTGCCAGCAGCTTAGGGAGTTCAGCAGATACGCAGTATTTT. Translated: CASSLGSSADTQYF.

The J gene is TRBJ2-3, the V gene TRBV5-4; 12 nucleotides line up with TRBD2. From germline, CDR1 is SGHNT and CDR2 YYREEE (reference sequence). There are 18 residues in the CDR3. With 0 bases clipped from V and 1 base from J, the junction kept 6 bases outside the gene matches. The CDR3 is CASSLELAGGPGTDTQYF. The DNA for the CDR3 is TGTGCCAGCAGCTTGGAGCTAGCGGGAGGGCCTGGCACAGATACGCAGTATTTT. The entire variable domain, with the rest obtained from reference TRBV5-4 and TRBJ2-3, is as follows: ETGVTQSPTHLIKTRGQQVTLRCSSQSGHNTVSWYQQALGQGPQFIFQYYREEENGRGNFPPRFSGLQFPNYSSELNVNALELDDSALYLCASSLELAGGPGTDTQYFGPGTRLTVL.

The rearrangement links TRBV27 to TRBJ1-2, with 12 bases aligning to TRBD1. The CDR3 is made up of 15 amino acids. The germline gives CDR1 MNHEY, CDR2 SMNVEV (reference sequence). V shed 2 bases, J shed 2 bases, and the junction held 0 bases outside the gene matches. The CDR3 protein is CASSLGTGGNYGYTF. The CDR3 DNA sequence: TGTGCCAGCAGTTTAGGGACAGGGGGCAACTATGGCTACACCTTC.

The V and J genes are TRBV6-6 and TRBJ2-1, with a possible D match to TRBD2 (5 bases). V dropped 5 bases and J dropped 3 bases, with 11 bases sitting between them. From germline, CDR1 is MNHNY and CDR2 SVGAGI (reference sequence). This CDR3 is 14 amino acids long. Here the CDR3 reads CASSVSDFYNEQFF. CDR3 bases: TGTGCCAGCAGTGTTTCGGACTTCTACAATGAGCAGTTCTTC.

The chain is built from TRBV6-5 and TRBJ1-4; TRBD1 aligns across 8 bases. This CDR3 contains 13 residues. V was pared by 7 bases and J by 5 bases, with 3 bases of the junction left unmatched. CDR1 is MNHEY and CDR2 is SVGAGI in the germline V gene. The CDR3 sequence: CASTRTGNEKLFF. The DNA of the CDR3 is TGTGCCAGCACCCGGACAGGGAATGAAAAACTGTTTTTT.

This chain links TRBV6-5 with TRBJ1-4, with 9 bases aligning to TRBD1. CDR3 length equals 16 residues. V gave up 0 bases and J gave up 8 bases; unmatched junction bases: 7. Germline loops: CDR1 MNHEY, CDR2 SVGAGI. This CDR3 is CASSYSMGQGGEKLFF. The CDR3 nucleotides are TGTGCCAGCAGTTACTCGATGGGACAGGGTGGGGAAAAACTGTTTTTT.

Only one count was recorded for this clone. The V gene is TRBV11-1, the J gene TRBJ2-5; the match to TRBD2 covers 11 bases. Per the germline V gene, CDR1 is SGHAT and CDR2 is FQDESV (reference sequence). Losses at the gene ends were 5 bases for V and 2 bases for J; bases not matched to a gene: 7. CDR3 length: 16 residues. The DNA for the CDR3 is TGTGCCAGCAGCCCGCTAGCGGGGGGACCACAAGAGACCCAGTACTTC. It is translated as CASSPLAGGPQETQYF.